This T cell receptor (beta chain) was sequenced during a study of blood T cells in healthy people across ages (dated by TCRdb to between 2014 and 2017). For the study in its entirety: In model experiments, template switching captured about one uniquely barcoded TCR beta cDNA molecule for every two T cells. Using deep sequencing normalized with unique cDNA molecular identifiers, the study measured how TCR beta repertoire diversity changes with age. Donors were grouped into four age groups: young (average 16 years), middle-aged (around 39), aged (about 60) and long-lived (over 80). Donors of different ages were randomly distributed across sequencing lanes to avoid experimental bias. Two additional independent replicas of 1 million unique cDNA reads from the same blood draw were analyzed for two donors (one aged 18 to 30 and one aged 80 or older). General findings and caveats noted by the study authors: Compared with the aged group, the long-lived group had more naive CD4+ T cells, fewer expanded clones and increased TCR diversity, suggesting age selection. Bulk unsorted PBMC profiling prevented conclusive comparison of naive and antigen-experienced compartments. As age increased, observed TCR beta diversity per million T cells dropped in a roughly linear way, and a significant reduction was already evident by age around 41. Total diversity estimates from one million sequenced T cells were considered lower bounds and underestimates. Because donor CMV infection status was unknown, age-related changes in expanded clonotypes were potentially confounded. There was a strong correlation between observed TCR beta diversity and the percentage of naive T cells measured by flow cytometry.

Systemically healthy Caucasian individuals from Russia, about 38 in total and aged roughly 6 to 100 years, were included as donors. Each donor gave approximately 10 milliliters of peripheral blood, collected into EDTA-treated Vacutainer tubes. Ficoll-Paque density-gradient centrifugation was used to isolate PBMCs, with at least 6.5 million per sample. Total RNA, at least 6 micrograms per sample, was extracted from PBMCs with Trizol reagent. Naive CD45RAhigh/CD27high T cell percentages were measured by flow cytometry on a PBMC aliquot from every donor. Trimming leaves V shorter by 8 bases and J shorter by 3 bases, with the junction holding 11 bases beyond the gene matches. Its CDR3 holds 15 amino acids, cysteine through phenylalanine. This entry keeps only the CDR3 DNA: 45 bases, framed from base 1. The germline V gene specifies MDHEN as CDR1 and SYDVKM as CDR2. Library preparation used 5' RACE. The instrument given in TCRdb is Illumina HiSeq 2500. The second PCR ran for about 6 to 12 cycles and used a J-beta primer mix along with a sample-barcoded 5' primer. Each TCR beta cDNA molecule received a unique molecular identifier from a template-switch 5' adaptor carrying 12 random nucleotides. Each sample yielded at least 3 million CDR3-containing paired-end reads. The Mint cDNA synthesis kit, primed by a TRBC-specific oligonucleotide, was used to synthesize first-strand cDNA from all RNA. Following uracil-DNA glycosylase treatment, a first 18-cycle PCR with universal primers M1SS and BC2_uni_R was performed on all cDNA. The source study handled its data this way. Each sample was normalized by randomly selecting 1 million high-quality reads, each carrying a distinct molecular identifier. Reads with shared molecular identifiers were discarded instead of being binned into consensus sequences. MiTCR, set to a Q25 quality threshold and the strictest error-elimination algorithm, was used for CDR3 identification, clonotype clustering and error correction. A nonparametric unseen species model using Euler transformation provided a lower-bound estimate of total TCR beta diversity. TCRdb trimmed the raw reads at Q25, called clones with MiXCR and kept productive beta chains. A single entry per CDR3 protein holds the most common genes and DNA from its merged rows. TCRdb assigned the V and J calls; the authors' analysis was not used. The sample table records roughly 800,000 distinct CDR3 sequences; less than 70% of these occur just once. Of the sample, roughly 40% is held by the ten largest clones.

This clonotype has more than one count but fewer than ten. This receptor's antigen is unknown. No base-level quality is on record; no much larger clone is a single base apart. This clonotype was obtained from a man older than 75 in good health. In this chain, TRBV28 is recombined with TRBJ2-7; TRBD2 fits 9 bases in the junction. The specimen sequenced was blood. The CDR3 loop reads CASVPQRGARYEQYF. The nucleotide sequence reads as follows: TGTGCCAGCGTACCCCAGCGGGGGGCTCGCTACGAGCAGTACTTC.